Listed here is a single T cell receptor beta chain. TCRdb re-called the RT-PCR reads through MiXCR, storing one row per CDR3 protein. The repertoire has about 540,000 distinct CDR3 sequences, under 30% of them found once; the top ten carry about 2.8%. The CDR3 is 16 amino acids. Trimming removed 1 base from V and 6 bases from J; junction bases left unmatched: 10. The V gene's germline CDR1 is DFQATT and CDR2 SNEGSKA (reference sequence). This specimen belongs to a study of response to subunit inactivated influenza vaccine. Separately, the same data were catalogued under a study of T cells expressing NK-cell markers. That paper states: 5'RACE template switching with UMIs generated TCR beta cDNA.

This chain links TRBV20-1 with TRBJ2-1, with 9 nucleotides matching TRBD2. The specimen comprised CD4+ T cells sorted from PBMCs, sampled 11 to 12 days after vaccination. This receptor was identified in a man aged 45-65 years who received an inactivated influenza vaccine. CDR3 loop: CSARGRGAGGLNEQFF. The CDR3 DNA sequence: TGCAGTGCTAGAGGGCGGGGTGCGGGGGGGCTCAATGAGCAGTTCTTC.